This note documents a single T cell receptor (beta chain) sequence. Its specificity is unknown. Unique molecular identifiers were incorporated when the TCRbeta library was constructed. TCRdb re-called the PCR reads with MiXCR, one entry per CDR3 protein. The profile shows some 550,000 distinct CDR3 sequences, 23% of them singletons. The data belong to a study of T-cell reconstitution after alpha-beta-depleted transplantation in children. Whole-study results and caveats: Surviving thymic progenitors and recipient T cells were the source of high TCRbeta diversity at day 60 in some patients.

This TCR was sampled from a boy under three years old who had a stem cell transplant for acute myeloid leukemia, so the T cells may come from the graft donor. The specimen comprised PBMCs, mostly from graft donor cells, sampled 360 days after TCRalphabeta/CD19-depleted stem cell transplant.

CDR3 sequence reads: CASRRQAPNSGANVLTF. In DNA form, the CDR3 reads TGTGCCAGCAGACGACAGGCCCCGAACTCTGGGGCCAACGTCCTGACTTTC. The chain joins TRBV6-1 to TRBJ2-6; tentatively, D is TRBD1 (6 bases). V lost 6 bases and J lost 0, with 15 bases in between. In germline, CDR1 is MNHNS, CDR2 SASEGT. This CDR3 spans 17 amino acids.